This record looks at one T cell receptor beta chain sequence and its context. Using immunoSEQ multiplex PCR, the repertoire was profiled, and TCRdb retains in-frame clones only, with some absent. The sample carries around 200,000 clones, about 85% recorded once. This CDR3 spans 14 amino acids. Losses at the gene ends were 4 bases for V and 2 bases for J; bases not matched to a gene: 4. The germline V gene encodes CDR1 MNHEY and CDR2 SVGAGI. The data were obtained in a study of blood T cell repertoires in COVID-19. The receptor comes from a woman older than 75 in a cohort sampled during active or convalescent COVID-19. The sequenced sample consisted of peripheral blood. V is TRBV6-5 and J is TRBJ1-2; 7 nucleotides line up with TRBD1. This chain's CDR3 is CASSWDSGNYGYTF. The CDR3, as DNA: TGTGCCAGCAGTTGGGACAGTGGGAACTATGGCTACACCTTC.